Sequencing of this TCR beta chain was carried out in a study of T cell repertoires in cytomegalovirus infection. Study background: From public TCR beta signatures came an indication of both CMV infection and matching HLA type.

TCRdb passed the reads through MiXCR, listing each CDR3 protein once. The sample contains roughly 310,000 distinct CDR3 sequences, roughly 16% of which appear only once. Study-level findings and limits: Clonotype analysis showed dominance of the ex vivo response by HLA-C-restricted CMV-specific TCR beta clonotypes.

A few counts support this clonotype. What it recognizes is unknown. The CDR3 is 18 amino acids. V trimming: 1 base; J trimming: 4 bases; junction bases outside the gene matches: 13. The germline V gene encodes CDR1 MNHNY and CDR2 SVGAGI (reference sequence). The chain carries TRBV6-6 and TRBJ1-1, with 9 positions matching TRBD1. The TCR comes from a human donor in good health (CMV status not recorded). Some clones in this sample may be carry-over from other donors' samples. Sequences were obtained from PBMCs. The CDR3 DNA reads TGTGCCAGCAGTTACTTCCAATACGGAAACAGGGGGCCCACTGAAGCTTTCTTT. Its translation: CASSYFQYGNRGPTEAFF.